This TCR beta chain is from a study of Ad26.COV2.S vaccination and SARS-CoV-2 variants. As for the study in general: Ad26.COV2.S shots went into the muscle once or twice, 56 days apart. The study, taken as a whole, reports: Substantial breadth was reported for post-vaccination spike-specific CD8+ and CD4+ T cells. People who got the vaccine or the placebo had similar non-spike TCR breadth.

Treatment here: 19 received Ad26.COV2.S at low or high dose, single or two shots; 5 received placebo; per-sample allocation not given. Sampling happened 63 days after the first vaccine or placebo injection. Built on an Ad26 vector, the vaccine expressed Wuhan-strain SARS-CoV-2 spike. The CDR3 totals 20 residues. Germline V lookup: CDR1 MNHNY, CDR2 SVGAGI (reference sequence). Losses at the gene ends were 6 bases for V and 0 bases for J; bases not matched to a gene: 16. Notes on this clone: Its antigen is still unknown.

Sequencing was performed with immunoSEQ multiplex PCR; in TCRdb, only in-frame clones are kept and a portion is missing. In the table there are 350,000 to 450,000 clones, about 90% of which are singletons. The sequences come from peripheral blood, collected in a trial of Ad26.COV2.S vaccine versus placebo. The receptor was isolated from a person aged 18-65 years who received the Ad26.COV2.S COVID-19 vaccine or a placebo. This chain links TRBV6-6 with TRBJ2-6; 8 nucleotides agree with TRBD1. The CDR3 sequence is CASSRSPGTGSLSGANVLTF. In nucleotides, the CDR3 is TGTGCCAGCAGCAGAAGTCCCGGGACAGGTTCACTCTCTGGGGCCAACGTCCTGACTTTC.